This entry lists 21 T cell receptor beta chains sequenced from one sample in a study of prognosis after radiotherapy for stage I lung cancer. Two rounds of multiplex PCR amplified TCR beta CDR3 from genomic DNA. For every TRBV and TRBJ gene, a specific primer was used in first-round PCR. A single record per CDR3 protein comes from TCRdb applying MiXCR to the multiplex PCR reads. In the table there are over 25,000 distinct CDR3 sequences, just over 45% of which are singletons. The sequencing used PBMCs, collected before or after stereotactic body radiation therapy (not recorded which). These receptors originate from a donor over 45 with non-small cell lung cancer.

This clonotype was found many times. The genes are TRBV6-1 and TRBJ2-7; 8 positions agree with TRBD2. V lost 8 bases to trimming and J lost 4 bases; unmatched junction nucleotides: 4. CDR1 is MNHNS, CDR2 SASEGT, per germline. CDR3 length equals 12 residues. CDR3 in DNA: TGTGCCAGCGGGGTAGCGGGGTACGAGCAGTACTTC. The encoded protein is CASGVAGYEQYF.

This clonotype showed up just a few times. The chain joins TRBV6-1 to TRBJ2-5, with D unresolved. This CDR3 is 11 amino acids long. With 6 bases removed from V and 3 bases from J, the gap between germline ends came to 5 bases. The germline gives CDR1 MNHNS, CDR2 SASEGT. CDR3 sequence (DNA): TGTGCCAGCAGCCGGGAAGAGACCCAGTACTTC. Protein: CASSREETQYF.

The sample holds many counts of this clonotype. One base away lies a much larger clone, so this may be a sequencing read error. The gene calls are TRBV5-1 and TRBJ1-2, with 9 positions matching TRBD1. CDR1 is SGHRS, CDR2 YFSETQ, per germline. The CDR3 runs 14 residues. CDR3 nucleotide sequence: TGCGCCAGCAGCGCGGGACAGGGAAACTATGGCTACGCCTTC. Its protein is CASSAGQGNYGYAF.

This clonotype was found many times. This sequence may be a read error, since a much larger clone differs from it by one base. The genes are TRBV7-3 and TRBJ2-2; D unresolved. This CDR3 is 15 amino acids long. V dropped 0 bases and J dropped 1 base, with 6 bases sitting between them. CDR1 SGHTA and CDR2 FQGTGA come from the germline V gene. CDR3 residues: CASSLTGVNTGELFF. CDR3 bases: TGTGCCAGCAGCTTAACTGGCGTGAACACCGGGGAGCTGTTTTTT.

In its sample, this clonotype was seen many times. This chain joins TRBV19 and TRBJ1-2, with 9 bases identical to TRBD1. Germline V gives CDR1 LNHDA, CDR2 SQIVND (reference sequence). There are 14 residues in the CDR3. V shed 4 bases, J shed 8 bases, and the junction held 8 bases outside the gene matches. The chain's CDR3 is CASSTGTGTRGYTF. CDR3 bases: TGTGCCAGTAGTACTGGGACAGGGACGAGGGGCTACACCTTC.

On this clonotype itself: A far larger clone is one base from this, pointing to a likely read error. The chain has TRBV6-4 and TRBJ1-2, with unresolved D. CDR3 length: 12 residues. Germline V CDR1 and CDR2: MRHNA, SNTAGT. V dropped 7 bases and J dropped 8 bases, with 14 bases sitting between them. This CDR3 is CASIPTLGGYTF. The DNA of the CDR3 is TGTGCCAGCATTCCGACATTGGGCGGCTACACCTTC.

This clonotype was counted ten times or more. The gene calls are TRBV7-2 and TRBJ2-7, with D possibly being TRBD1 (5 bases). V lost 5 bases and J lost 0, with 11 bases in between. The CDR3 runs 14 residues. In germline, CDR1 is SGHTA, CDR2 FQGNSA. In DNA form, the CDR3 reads TGTGCCAGCAGCCTCAGACAGAGCTCCTACGAGCAGTACTTC. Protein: CASSLRQSSYEQYF.

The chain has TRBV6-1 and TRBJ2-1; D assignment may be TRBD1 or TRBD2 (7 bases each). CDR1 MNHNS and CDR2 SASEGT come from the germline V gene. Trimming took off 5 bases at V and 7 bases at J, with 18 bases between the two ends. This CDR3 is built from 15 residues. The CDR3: CASSHRGRGRNEQFF. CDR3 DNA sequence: TGTGCCAGCAGTCACCGAGGGAGGGGGCGGAATGAGCAGTTCTTC.

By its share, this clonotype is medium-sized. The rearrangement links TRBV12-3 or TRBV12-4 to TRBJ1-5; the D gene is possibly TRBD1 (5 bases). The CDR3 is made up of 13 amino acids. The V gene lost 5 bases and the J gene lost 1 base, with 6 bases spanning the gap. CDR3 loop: CASSGGSNQPQHF. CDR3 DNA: TGTGCCAGCAGTGGGGGGAGCAATCAGCCCCAGCATTTT.

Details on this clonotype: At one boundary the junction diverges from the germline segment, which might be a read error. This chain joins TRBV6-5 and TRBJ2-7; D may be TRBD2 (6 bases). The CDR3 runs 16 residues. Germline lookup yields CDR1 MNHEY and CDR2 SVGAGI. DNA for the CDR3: TGTGCCAGCAGTTACTCGAGGCCTATCGGGAGCCACGAGCAATACTTC. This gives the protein CASSYSRPIGSHEQYF.

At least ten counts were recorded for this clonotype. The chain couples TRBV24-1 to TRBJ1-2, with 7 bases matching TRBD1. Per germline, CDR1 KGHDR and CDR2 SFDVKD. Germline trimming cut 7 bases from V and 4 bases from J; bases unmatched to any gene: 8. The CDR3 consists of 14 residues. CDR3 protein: CATSNEGQSYGYTF. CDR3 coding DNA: TGTGCCACCAGCAATGAGGGACAGTCCTATGGCTACACCTTC.

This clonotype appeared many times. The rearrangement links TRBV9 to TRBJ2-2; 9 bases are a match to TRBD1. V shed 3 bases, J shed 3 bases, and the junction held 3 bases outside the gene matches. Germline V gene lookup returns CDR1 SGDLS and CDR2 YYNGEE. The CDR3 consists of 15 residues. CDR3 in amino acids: CASSGRTGDTGELFF. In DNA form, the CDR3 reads TGTGCCAGCAGCGGGAGGACAGGGGACACCGGGGAGCTGTTTTTT.

The CDR3 DNA reads as TGTGCCAGCAGCTTACGACAGGGGGTGTATACGCAGTATTTT. It is translated as CASSLRQGVYTQYF. The chain couples TRBV11-2 to TRBJ2-3, with 9 bases identical to TRBD1. CDR1 is SGHAT, CDR2 FQNNGV, per germline. V lost 2 bases and J lost 7; bases outside the gene matches: 4. The CDR3 contains 14 residues.

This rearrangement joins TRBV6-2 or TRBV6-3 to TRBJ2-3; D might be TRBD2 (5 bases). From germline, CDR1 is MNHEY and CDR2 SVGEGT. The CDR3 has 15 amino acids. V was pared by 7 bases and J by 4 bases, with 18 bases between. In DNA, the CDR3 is TGTGCCAGCACCGAAGCGGTGGGCGGCTCAGATACGCAGTATTTT. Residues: CASTEAVGGSDTQYF.

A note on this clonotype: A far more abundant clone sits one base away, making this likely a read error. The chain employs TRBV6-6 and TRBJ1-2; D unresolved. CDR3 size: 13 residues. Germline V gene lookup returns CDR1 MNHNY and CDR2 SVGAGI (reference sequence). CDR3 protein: CASSDSVYYGYTF. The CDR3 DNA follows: TGTGCCAGCAGTGACTCCGTCTACTATGGCTACACCTTC.

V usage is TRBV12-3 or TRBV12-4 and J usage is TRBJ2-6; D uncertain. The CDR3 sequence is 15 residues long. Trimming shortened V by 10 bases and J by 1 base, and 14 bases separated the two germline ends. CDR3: CAISTYRSGANVLTF. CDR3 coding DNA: TGTGCCATCAGCACCTATCGGTCTGGGGCCAACGTCCTGACTTTC.

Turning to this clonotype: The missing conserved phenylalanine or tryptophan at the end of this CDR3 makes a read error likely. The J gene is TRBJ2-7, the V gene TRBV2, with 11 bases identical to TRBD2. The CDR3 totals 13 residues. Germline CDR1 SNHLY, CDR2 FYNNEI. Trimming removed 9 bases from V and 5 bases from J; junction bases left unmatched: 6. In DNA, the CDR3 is TGTGCCAGATCCCGACTAGCGGGACACGAGCAGTACTTA. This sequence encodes CARSRLAGHEQYL.

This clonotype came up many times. The CDR3 protein is CATGTGGLNEKLFF. CDR3 DNA sequence: TGTGCCACCGGGACAGGGGGCCTTAATGAAAAACTGTTTTTT. V usage is TRBV15 and J usage is TRBJ1-4; TRBD1 matches 12 bases. The CDR3 runs to 14 residues. The germline CDR1 and CDR2 sequences are LNHNV and YYDKDF (reference sequence). V dropped 8 bases and J dropped 4; count of bases not matched to a gene: 2.

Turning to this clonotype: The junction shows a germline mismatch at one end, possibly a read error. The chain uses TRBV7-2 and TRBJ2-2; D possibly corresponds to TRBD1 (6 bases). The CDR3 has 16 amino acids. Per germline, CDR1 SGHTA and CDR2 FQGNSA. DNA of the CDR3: TGTGCCAGCAGCTCCCTCAGGGGCGGCCCCGGGTGGGAGCTTTTTTTT. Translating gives CASSSLRGGPGWELFF.

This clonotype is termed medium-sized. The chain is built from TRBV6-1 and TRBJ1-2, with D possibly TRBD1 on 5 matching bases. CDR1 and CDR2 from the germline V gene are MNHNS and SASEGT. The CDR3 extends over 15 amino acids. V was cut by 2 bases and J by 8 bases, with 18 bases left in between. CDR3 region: CASSELRGAGRGYTF. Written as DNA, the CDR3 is TGTGCCAGCAGTGAATTGCGAGGGGCAGGGAGAGGCTACACCTTC.

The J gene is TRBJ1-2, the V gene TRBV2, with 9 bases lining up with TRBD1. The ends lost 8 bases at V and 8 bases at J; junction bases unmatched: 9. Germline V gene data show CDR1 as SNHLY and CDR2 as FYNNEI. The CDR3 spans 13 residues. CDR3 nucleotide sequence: TGTGCCAGCGGGACAGGGCCGGATCGGGGCTACACCTTC. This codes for CASGTGPDRGYTF.